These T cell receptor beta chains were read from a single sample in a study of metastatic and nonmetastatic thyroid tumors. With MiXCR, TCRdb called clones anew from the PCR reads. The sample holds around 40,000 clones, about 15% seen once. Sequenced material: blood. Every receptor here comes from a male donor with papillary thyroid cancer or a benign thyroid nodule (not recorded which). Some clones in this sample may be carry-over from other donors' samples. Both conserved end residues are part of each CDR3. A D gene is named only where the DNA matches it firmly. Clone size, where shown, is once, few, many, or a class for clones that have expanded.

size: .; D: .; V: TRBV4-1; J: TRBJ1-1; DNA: TGCGCCAGCAGCCAAACAGGGATGAACACTGAAGCTTTCTTT; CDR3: CASSQTGMNTEAFF
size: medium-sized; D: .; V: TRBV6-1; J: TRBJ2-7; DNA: TGTGCCAGCGGGACGTTCTACGAGCAGTACTTC; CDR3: CASGTFYEQYF
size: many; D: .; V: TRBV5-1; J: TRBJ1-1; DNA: TGCGCCAGCAGCTCGACGGTGGGGGAAGCTTTCTTT; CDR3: CASSSTVGEAFF
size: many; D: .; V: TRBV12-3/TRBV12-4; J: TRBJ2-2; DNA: TGTGCCAGCAGTCTTTCCGAGGGTACCGGGGAGCTGTTTTTT; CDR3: CASSLSEGTGELFF
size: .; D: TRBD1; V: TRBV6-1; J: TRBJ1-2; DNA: TGTGCCAGCAGTTTAAAGACAGGGGAAGGCTACACCTTC; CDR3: CASSLKTGEGYTF
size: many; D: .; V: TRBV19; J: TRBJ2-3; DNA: TGTGCCAGTAGTGCGGGGTTCGGCACAGATACGCAGTATTTT; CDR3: CASSAGFGTDTQYF
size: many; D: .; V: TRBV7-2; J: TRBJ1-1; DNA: TGTGCCAGCAGCTATCGCGTCGGAACCGGGAGAATGAACACTGAAGCTTTCTTT; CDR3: CASSYRVGTGRMNTEAFF
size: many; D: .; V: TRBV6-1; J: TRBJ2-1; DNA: TGTGCCAGCAGTGAGTCCTCCGGGCCCTACAATGAGCAGTTCTTC; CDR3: CASSESSGPYNEQFF
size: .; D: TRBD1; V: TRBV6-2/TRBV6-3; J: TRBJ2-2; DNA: TGTGCCAGCAGTCCGGGGACAGGGCTGCTGGAGCTGTTTTTT; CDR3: CASSPGTGLLELFF
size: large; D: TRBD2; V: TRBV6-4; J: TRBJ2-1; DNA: TGTGCCAGCAGTGACTCGGGCGGGAGTGAGATTCATGAGCAGTTCTTC; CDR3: CASSDSGGSEIHEQFF
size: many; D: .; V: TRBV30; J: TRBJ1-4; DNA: TGTGCCTGGAGCCCCGGCGCACAGGGAGTTGGGGCTAATGAAAAACTGTTTTTT; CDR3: CAWSPGAQGVGANEKLFF